The sequence of this T cell receptor (beta chain) was determined in a study of technical replicates of blood from several donors. The germline gives CDR1 MGHRA, CDR2 YSYEKL. The CDR3 loop spans 17 amino acids. The V and J ends lost 4 bases and 0 bases, in that order; junction bases with no gene match: 9. Generated by immunoSEQ multiplex PCR, the TCRdb table keeps only in-frame clones and is missing some. The sample carries about 81,000 clones, around 96% recorded once. The rearrangement joins TRBV4-1 to TRBJ1-2, with 9 nucleotides matching TRBD1. Sequencing was done on a sample of T cells isolated from PBMCs. This receptor was identified in a human donor in good health. CDR3 nucleotide sequence: TGCGCCAGCAGCCCAAAGGGACAGGGCAGTACTAACTATGGCTACACCTTC. Translating gives CASSPKGQGSTNYGYTF.